A selection of T cell receptor beta chains follows, all from one sample in a study of blood T cell repertoires in COVID-19. Clones were read by immunoSEQ multiplex PCR, and TCRdb kept only the in-frame ones, dropping some. Of roughly 120,000 clones in the sample, approximately 90% were seen once. Sequencing was carried out using peripheral blood. These receptors all stem from a man aged 50 to 59 with COVID-19, enrolled during active disease. The CDR3 runs from the conserved cysteine through the conserved F or W. D genes are given only for firm matches. The size field is filled for only some rows; it gives once, few, many or a size class.

NA,TRBJ2-1,TRBV14,NA,CASSPSTLSRSLSYNEQFF,TGTGCCAGCAGCCCAAGCACTCTTAGCCGAAGCCTTTCCTACAATGAGCAGTTCTTC
NA,TRBJ1-1,TRBV15,NA,CATSTRLPNAAEAFF,TGTGCCACCAGCACCCGACTGCCGAACGCCGCTGAAGCTTTCTTT
NA,TRBJ1-5,TRBV5-8,NA,CASSFLGVYSNQPQHF,TGTGCCAGCAGTTTTTTAGGGGTATATAGCAATCAGCCCCAGCATTTT
NA,TRBJ2-3,TRBV6-5,NA,CASSYGRGDTQYF,TGTGCCAGCAGTTACGGCAGGGGAGATACGCAGTATTTT
NA,TRBJ2-7,TRBV5-4,NA,CASSEGAGSWDEQYF,TGTGCCAGCAGCGAAGGAGCTGGTTCCTGGGACGAGCAGTACTTC
NA,TRBJ1-1,TRBV9,NA,CASSGGTYTEAFF,TGTGCCAGCAGCGGAGGGACTTACACTGAAGCTTTCTTT
NA,TRBJ2-2,TRBV6-1,NA,CASSEVQTGELFF,TGTGCCAGCAGTGAAGTTCAGACCGGGGAGCTGTTTTTT
NA,TRBJ1-2,TRBV7-2,NA,CASSKLSEKARDGYTF,TGTGCCAGCAGCAAATTATCCGAAAAAGCGAGAGATGGCTACACCTTC
NA,TRBJ2-5,TRBV29-1,NA,CSVDTVETQYF,TGCAGCGTTGACACAGTGGAGACCCAGTACTTC
NA,TRBJ2-1,TRBV6-5,NA,CASAQRNEQFF,TGTGCCAGCGCGCAGAGGAATGAGCAGTTCTTC
NA,TRBJ1-2,TRBV5-4,TRBD1,CASSAGQTTGYTF,TGTGCCAGCAGCGCGGGACAGACGACTGGCTACACCTTC
NA,TRBJ2-1,TRBV11-2,NA,CASSLMSSYNEQFF,TGTGCCAGCAGCTTAATGAGCTCCTACAATGAGCAGTTCTTC
once,TRBJ1-2,TRBV5-6,NA,CASSLNRAYGYTF,TGTGCCAGCAGCTTGAACAGGGCCTATGGCTACACCTTC
NA,TRBJ1-5,TRBV4-1,TRBD1,CASSQGDSSNQPQHF,TGCGCCAGCAGCCAAGGGGACAGTAGCAATCAGCCCCAGCATTTT
NA,TRBJ1-1,TRBV5-1,TRBD1,CASSPYRTGTNTEAFF,TGCGCCAGCAGCCCGTATCGGACAGGGACAAACACTGAAGCTTTCTTT
NA,TRBJ2-1,TRBV14,NA,CASSPASEPKQFF,TGTGCCAGCAGCCCCGCTAGCGAACCTAAGCAGTTCTTC
NA,TRBJ2-1,TRBV3-1/TRBV3-2,NA,CASSQRRREGLSYNEQFF,TGTGCCAGCAGCCAAAGGAGGAGGGAAGGTCTTTCCTACAATGAGCAGTTCTTC
NA,TRBJ2-5,TRBV3-1/TRBV3-2,TRBD2,CASSLLRATSGRVEETQYF,TGTGCCAGCAGCCTCCTCCGGGCCACTAGCGGGAGAGTGGAAGAGACCCAGTACTTC
NA,TRBJ1-4,TRBV15,NA,CATSRYGGELFF,TGTGCCACCAGCAGATACGGTGGTGAACTGTTTTTT
NA,TRBJ2-1,TRBV11-2,NA,CASSLEVMRVGFYNEQFF,TGTGCCAGCAGCTTAGAGGTAATGAGGGTAGGTTTCTACAATGAGCAGTTCTTC
NA,TRBJ2-5,TRBV24-1,TRBD1,CATSEPRGGGRETQYF,TGTGCCACCAGTGAGCCGAGAGGGGGCGGAAGAGAGACCCAGTACTTC
NA,TRBJ2-7,TRBV29-1,TRBD1,CSVGTADSYEQYF,TGCAGCGTCGGGACAGCCGACTCCTACGAGCAGTACTTC